Listed here are 5 T cell receptor beta chains from one sample, sequenced in a study of T cell responses to AZD1222 COVID-19 vaccine. Method: immunoSEQ multiplex PCR; TCRdb's copy keeps in-frame clones and lacks some. The table has about 110,000 clones, about 81% seen once. The sample here was peripheral blood, taken on day 0 of AZD1222 vaccination. The receptor source for this set is an adult in good health.

The genes are TRBV7-9 and TRBJ2-6, with D perhaps TRBD2 (5 bases). Trimming took 3 bases from V and 2 from J, leaving 8 bases between them. The CDR3 runs to 15 residues. The germline V gene has CDR1 SEHNR and CDR2 FQNEAQ (reference sequence). The CDR3 region is CASSLRVAGANVLTF. The CDR3 DNA sequence: TGTGCCAGCAGCTTGAGGGTTGCTGGGGCCAACGTCCTGACTTTC.

The J gene is TRBJ2-7, the V gene TRBV11-2; D unclear. Per germline, CDR1 SGHAT and CDR2 FQNNGV. The CDR3 is 15 amino acids. Between the trimmed V and J ends, which lost 0 bases and 0 bases, there was a span of 9 bases. The DNA of the CDR3 is TGTGCCAGCAGCTTAGAACAGATTCCCTCCTACGAGCAGTACTTC. Its translation: CASSLEQIPSYEQYF. The complete variable domain, with remaining parts taken from reference TRBV11-2 and TRBJ2-7, reads EAGVAQSPRYKIIEKRQSVAFWCNPISGHATLYWYQQILGQGPKLLIQFQNNGVVDDSQLPKDRFSAERLKGVDSTLKIQPAKLEDSAVYLCASSLEQIPSYEQYFGPGTRLTVT.

This sequence joins TRBV5-1 and TRBJ2-7; 8 bases line up with TRBD1. The length of the CDR3 is 13 residues. With V trimmed by 7 bases and J by 4 bases, 7 bases remained unmatched. The germline gives CDR1 SGHRS, CDR2 YFSETQ. CDR3: CASAGTGGYEQYF. The CDR3 nucleotides are TGCGCCAGCGCTGGGACAGGAGGATACGAGCAGTACTTC.

This chain connects TRBV4-3 to TRBJ1-2; no reliable D call. Looked up from germline, CDR1 is LGHNA and CDR2 is YSLEER. The CDR3 is 14 amino acids. Trimming cost V 0 bases and J 2 bases, with 7 bases left between them. The DNA for the CDR3 is TGCGCCAGCAGCCAAGATCTCCACAACTATGGCTACACCTTC. Translation gives CASSQDLHNYGYTF.

The chain joins TRBV21-1 to TRBJ1-4; the table gives TRBD1 as D, unverified against the DNA. TRBV21-1 is annotated as a pseudogene. The CDR3 has 16 residues. The CDR3 region is CASSIRTEATNEKLFF. CDR3 coding DNA: TGTGCCAGCAGCATTCGGACAGAAGCAACTAATGAAAAACTGTTTTTT.